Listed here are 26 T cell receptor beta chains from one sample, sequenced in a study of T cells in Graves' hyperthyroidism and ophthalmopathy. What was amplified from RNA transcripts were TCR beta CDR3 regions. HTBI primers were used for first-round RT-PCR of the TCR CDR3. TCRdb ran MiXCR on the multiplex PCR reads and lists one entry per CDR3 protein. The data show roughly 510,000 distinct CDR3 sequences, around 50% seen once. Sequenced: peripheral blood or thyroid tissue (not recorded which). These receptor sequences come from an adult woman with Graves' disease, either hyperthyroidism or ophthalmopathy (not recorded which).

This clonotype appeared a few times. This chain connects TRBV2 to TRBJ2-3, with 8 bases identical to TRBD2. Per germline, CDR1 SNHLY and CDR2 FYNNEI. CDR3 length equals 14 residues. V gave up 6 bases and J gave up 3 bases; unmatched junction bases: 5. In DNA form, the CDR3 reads TGTGCCAGCAGACCTCGGGAGGGTACAGATACGCAGTATTTT. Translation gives CASRPREGTDTQYF.

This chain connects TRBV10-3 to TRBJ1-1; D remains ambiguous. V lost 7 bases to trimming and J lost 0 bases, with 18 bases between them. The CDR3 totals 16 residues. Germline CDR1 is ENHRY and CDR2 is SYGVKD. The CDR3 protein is CAITANRVYMNTEAFF. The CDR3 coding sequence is TGTGCCATCACCGCAAACCGGGTATACATGAACACTGAAGCTTTCTTT.

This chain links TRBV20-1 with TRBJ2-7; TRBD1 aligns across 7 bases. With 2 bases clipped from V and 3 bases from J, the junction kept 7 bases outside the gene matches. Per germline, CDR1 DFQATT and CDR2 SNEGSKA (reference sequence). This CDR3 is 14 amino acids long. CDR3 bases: TGCAGTGCTAGACCCGGGACAGTCCACTACGAGCAGTACTTC. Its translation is CSARPGTVHYEQYF.

CDR3 DNA sequence: TGCGCCAGCAGCTTGGAGGGGGGCCAATGGTACGAGCAGTACTTC. Its protein is CASSLEGGQWYEQYF. The chain uses TRBV5-1 and TRBJ2-7; either TRBD1 or TRBD2 may fit D (6 bases each). CDR1 SGHRS and CDR2 YFSETQ come from the germline V gene. Trimming removed 0 bases at V and 4 bases at J, with 14 bases between. This CDR3 comprises 15 residues.

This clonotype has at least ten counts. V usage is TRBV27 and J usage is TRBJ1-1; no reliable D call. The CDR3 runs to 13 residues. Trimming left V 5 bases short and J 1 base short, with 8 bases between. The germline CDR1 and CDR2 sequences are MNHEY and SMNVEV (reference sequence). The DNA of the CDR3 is TGTGCCAGCAGTGTACACAGGAACACTGAAGCTTTCTTT. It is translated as CASSVHRNTEAFF.

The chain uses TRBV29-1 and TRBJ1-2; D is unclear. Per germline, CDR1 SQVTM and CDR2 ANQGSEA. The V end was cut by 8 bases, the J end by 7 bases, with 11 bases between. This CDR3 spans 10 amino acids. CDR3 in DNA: TGCAGCAGTTCCACACTTGGCTACACCTTC. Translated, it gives CSSSTLGYTF.

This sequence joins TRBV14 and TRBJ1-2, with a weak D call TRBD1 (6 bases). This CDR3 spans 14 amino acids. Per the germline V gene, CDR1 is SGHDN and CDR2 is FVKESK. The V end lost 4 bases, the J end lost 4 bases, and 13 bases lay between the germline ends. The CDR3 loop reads CASSRVGQFYGYTF. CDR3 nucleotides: TGTGCCAGCAGCCGCGTCGGACAGTTCTATGGCTACACCTTC. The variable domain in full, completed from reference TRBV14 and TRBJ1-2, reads EAGVTQFPSHSVIEKGQTVTLRCDPISGHDNLYWYRRVMGKEIKFLLHFVKESKQDESGMPNNRFLAERTGGTYSTLKVQPAELEDSGVYFCASSRVGQFYGYTFGSGTRLTVV.

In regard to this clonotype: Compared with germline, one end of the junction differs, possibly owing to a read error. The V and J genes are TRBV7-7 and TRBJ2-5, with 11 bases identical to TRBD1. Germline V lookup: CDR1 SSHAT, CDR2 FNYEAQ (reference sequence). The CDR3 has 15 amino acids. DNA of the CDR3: TGTGCTAGCAGCTTCGGGACAGGGGGTCCAGAGACCCAGTACTTC. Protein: CASSFGTGGPETQYF.

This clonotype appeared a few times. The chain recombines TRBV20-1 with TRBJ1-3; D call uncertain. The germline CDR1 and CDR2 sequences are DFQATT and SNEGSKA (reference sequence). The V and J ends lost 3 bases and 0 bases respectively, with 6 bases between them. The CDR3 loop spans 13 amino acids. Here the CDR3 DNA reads TGCAGTGCTAGGTCCATCTCTGGAAACACCATATATTTT. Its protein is CSARSISGNTIYF.

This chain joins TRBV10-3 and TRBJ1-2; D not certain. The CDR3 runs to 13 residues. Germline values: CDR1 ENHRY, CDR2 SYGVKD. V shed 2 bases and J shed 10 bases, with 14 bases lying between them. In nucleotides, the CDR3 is TGTGCCATCAGTGAGAACATGGAATCTGACTACACCTTC. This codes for CAISENMESDYTF.

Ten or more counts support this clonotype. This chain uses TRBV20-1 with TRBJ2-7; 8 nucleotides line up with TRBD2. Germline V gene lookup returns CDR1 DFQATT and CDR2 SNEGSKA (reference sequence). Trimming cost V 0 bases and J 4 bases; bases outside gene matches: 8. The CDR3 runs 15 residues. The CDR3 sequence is CSARDKRETRYEQYF. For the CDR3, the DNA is TGCAGTGCTAGAGATAAGCGGGAGACCCGGTACGAGCAGTACTTC.

The CDR3 DNA follows: TGCAGCGTTGGCCCCCAAATGGACACTGAAGCTTTCTTT. This sequence encodes CSVGPQMDTEAFF. The J gene is TRBJ1-1, the V gene TRBV29-1; the D is unclear. Trimming stripped 4 bases from V and 3 bases from J, with 12 bases between. The CDR3 spans 13 residues. In germline, CDR1 is SQVTM, CDR2 ANQGSEA.

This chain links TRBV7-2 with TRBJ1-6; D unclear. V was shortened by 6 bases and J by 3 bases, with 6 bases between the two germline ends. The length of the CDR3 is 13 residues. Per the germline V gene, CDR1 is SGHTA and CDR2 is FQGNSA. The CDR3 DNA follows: TGTGCCAGCAGGAGCGGCTATAATTCACCCCTCCACTTT. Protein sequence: CASRSGYNSPLHF.

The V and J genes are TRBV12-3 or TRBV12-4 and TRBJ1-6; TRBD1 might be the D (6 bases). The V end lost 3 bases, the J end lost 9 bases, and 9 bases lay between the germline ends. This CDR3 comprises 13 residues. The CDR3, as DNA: TGTGCCAGCAGTTTGGAGACAGGTTCACCCCTCCACTTT. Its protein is CASSLETGSPLHF.

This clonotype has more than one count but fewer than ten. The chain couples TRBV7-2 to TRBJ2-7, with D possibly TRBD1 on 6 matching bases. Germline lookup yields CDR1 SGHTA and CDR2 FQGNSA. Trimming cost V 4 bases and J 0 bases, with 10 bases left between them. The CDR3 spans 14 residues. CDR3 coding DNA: TGTGCCAGCAGCTGGGACATTGCCTCCTACGAGCAGTACTTC. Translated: CASSWDIASYEQYF.

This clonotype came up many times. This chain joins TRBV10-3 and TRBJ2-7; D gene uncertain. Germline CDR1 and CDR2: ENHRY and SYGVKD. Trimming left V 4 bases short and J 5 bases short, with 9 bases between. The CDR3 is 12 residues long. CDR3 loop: CAISALRDEQYF. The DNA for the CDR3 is TGTGCCATCAGTGCCCTACGGGACGAGCAGTACTTC.

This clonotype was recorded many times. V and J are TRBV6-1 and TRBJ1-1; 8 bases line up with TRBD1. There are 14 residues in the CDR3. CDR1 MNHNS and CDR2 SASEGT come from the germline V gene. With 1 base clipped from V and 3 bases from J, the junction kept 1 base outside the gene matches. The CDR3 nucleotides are TGTGCCAGCAGTGAAGACAGGGGGGACACTGAAGCTTTCTTT. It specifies CASSEDRGDTEAFF.

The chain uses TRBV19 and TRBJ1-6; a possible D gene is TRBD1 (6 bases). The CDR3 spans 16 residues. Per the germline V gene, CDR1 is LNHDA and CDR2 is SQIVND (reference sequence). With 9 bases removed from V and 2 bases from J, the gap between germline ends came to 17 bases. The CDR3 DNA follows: TGTGCCAGCCGCAGGACAGCGGCAACCTATAATTCACCCCTCCACTTT. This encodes CASRRTAATYNSPLHF.

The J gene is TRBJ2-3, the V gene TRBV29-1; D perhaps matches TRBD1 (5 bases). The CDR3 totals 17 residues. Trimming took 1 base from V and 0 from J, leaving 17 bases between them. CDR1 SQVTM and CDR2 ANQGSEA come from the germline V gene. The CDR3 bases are TGCAGCGTTGAAGCCCTGAATGGTCAGGGTAGCACAGATACGCAGTATTTT. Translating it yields CSVEALNGQGSTDTQYF.

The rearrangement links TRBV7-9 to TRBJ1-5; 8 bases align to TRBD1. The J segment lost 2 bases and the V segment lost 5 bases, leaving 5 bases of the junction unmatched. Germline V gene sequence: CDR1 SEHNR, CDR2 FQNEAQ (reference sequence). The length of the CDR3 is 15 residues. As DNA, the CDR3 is TGTGCCAGCAGCCCAGGGGGCCATGGCAATCAGCCCCAGCATTTT. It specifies CASSPGGHGNQPQHF.

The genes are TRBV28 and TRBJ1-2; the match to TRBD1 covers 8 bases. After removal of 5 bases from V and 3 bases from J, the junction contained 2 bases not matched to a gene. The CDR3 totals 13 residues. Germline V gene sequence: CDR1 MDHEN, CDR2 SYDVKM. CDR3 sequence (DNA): TGTGCCAGCAGTGACAGGGGACACTATGGCTACACCTTC. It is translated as CASSDRGHYGYTF.

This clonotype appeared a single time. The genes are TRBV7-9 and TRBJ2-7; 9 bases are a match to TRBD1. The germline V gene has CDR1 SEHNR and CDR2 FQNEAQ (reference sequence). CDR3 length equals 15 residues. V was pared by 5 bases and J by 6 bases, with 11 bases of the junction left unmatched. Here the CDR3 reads CASSHRDRDEGEQYF. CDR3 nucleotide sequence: TGTGCCAGCAGCCACCGGGACAGGGATGAGGGCGAGCAGTACTTC.

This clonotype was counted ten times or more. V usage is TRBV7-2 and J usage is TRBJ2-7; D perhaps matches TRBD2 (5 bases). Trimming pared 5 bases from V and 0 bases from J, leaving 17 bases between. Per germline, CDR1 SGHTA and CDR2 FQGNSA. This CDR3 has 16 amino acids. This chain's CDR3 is CASSQGRWESSYEQYF. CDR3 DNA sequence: TGTGCCAGCAGCCAAGGCCGCTGGGAGAGCTCCTACGAGCAGTACTTC.

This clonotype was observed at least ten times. The CDR3 DNA sequence: TGTGCCAGCAGCTTAGATCAGGGGGGGACTAGCTACCAAGAGACCCAGTACTTC. Protein sequence: CASSLDQGGTSYQETQYF. The chain combines TRBV11-2 with TRBJ2-5; TRBD2 aligns across 9 bases. Germline trimming cut 0 bases from V and 0 bases from J; bases unmatched to any gene: 8. This CDR3 region has 18 residues. The germline V gene has CDR1 SGHAT and CDR2 FQNNGV.

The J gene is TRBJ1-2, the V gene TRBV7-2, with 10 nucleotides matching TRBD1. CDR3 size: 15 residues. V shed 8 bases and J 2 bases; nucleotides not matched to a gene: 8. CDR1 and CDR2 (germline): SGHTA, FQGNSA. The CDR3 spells CASGSRDRGNYGYTF. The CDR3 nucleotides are TGTGCCAGCGGCTCCCGGGACAGGGGCAACTATGGCTACACCTTC.

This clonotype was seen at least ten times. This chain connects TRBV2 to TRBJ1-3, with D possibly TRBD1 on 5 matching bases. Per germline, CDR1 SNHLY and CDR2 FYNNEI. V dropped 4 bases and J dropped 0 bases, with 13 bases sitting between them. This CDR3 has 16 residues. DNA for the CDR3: TGTGCCAGCAGTGGAAGGGACTTAAGCTCTGGAAACACCATATATTTT. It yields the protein CASSGRDLSSGNTIYF.